This T cell receptor beta chain originates from a study of T cell responses to AZD1222 COVID-19 vaccine. Study-level points and caveats: It should be noted that donors were predominantly white British and more often female, and clonal diversity was possibly underestimated.

Concerning this clone itself: As yet, its antigen is unknown.

Between the trimmed V and J ends, which lost 5 bases and 3 bases, there was a span of 4 bases. This CDR3 comprises 11 residues. Germline-derived CDR1 and CDR2 are MDHEN and SYDVKM. Measured with immunoSEQ multiplex PCR; TCRdb has only the in-frame clones, and not every one. The table lists about 140,000 clones, around 90% of them singletons. The sequence was collected from an adult who received the MenACWY meningococcal vaccine as a control. The rearrangement links TRBV28 to TRBJ1-1; D is unresolved. The sequences come from peripheral blood, collected 28 days after the second dose of the MenACWY control vaccine. CDR3 sequence (DNA): TGTGCCAGCAGTCCCCACACTGAAGCTTTCTTT. Protein product: CASSPHTEAFF.